This T cell receptor (beta chain) appears in the sequencing data of a study of blood T cell repertoires in COVID-19 (dated by TCRdb to 2018 to 2021). In the study overall: The collaborator samples originated in the United States, Italy and Spain and spanned the acute and convalescent phases of COVID-19. The material from the prospective study consisted of cDNA or gDNA derived from T cells, B-cell-depleted T cells, or PBMCs. Deeply sampled blood TCRbeta repertoires from subjects exposed to, actively infected with, or recovered from COVID-19 were included in the dataset. The repertoires were released in a freely available public database meant as a resource for research on the immune response to SARS-CoV-2. The samples were drawn from two sources: the first 160 participants of the ongoing ImmuneRACE study, and some 1,300 subjects contributed by 6 global collaborators. A de-identified subject ID, COVID-19 status, age in years and sex were almost always included in the sample metadata. HLA class I and class II types, where available, came from metadata supplied by the sample provider rather than from assay-based typing. What the authors observed across the whole study: The amount of clinical and demographic metadata varied by source and participant and was provided uncurated.

TCRbeta CDR3 regions were amplified from genomic DNA using the immunoSEQ Assay, a bias-controlled multiplex PCR. The study's own analysis went as follows. The number of nucleated cells in each sample was estimated from the amplification of reference gene primers within the assay. To quantify the absolute abundance of each unique TCRbeta CDR3 rearrangement, sequence reads were collapsed and filtered. For each sample, productive Simpson clonality was calculated by taking the square root of Simpson's diversity index across productive rearrangements. TCRdb provides this immuneACCESS table in a form limited to in-frame rearrangements. Some clones are lacking; in checked studies, under half of them reflect an unresolved V gene, and why the rest are absent is not known. The V and J calls and clone size were taken over from that table, and D and trimming were inferred from the DNA. In all, the sample holds roughly 100,000 clones, and roughly 80% of those were seen once. The biggest ten clones account for under 5.5% of the sample.

With regard to this clone: The specificity of this receptor is unknown. Base qualities are missing; no much larger clone stands one base away.

Collaborating institutions collected whole blood in K2EDTA tubes following their own protocols. Collaborator samples were shipped for TCRbeta analysis as frozen whole blood, isolated PBMCs, or DNA extracted from either sample type. V loses 4 bases of germline sequence and J loses 2 bases, and the interval between the two ends is 10 bases. Measured from the cysteine to the phenylalanine, the CDR3 is 14 residues long. Left in the record is the CDR3 DNA by itself, 42 bases read in frame from the first base. From the germline V gene, CDR1 is MGHRA and CDR2 is YSYEKL. The chain links TRBV4-1 with TRBJ2-3; matching of 7 bases hints at TRBD2 as the D gene. This clonotype was obtained from a man aged 60-69 years with acute or convalescent COVID-19. Sequences were obtained from peripheral blood. The DNA sequence follows: TGCGCCAGCAGCCTGGGGGGGGCCACAGATACGCAGTATTTT. It is translated as CASSLGGATDTQYF.